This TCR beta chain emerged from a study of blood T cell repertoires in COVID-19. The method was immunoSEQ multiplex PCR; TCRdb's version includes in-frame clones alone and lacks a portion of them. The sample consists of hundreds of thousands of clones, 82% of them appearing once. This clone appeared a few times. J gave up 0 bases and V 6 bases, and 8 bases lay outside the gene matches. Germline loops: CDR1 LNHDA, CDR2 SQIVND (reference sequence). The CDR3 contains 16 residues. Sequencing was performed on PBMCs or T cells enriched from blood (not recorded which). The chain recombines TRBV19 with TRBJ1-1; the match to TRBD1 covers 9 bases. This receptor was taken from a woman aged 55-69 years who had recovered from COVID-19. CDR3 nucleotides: TGTGCCAGTAGCCTCCGGGACAGGGCTTTGAACACTGAAGCTTTCTTT. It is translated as CASSLRDRALNTEAFF.